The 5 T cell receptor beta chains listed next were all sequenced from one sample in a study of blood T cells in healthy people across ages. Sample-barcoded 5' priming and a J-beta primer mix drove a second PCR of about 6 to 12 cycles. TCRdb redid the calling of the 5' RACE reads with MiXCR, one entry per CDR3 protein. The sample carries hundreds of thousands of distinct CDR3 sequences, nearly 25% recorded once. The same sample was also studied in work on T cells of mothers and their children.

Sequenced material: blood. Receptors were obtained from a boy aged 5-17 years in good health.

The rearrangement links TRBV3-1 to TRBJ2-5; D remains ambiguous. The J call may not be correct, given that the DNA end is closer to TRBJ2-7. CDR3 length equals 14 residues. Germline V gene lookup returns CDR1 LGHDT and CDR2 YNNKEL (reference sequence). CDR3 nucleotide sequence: TGTGCCAGCAGCCAAGTCGGATTCACCTACGAGCAGTACTTC. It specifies CASSQVGFTYEQYF.

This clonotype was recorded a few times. This chain's CDR3 is CASSPPPKGETQYF. The CDR3 DNA is TGTGCCAGCTCACCACCGCCGAAGGGAGAGACCCAGTACTTC. The genes are TRBV18 and TRBJ2-1; D uncertain. The J call is uncertain, as TRBJ2-5 better fits the DNA end. Germline V gene data show CDR1 as KGHSH and CDR2 as LQKENI. CDR3 size: 14 residues.

The CDR3 sequence: CASSWTLGLAGVGTGELFF. CDR3 nucleotide sequence: TGTGCCAGCAGCTGGACCTTAGGACTAGCGGGAGTAGGGACCGGGGAGCTGTTTTTT. This chain links TRBV5-5 with TRBJ2-2; 13 nucleotides align to TRBD2. Trimming took 3 bases from V and 5 from J; bases not matched to a gene: 13. Germline values: CDR1 SGHKS, CDR2 YYEKEE (reference sequence). This CDR3 has 19 amino acids.

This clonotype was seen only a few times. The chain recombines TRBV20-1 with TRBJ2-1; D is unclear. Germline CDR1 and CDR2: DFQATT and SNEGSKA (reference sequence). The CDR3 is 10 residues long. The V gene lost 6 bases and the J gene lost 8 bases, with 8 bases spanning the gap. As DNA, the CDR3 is TGCAGTGCGCGGCTGGATGAGCAGTTCTTC. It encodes CSARLDEQFF.

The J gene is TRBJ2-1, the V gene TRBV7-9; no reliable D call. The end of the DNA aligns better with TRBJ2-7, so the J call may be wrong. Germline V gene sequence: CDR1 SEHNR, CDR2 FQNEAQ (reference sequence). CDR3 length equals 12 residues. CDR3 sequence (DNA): TGTGCCAGCAGCTTGGCGTTCTACGAGCAGTACTTC. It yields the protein CASSLAFYEQYF.